These 3 T cell receptor beta chains share one sample of origin, sequenced in a study of identical twins (TCRdb year 2016). Library generation was performed with 5' RACE. Sequencing was performed on an Illumina HiSeq 2000. TCRdb's own reprocessing of the public reads used fastp at Q25 and MiXCR and kept productive beta chains. For every CDR3 protein sequence, its rows merge into one entry that carries the most common genes and DNA. Present in this sample are about 190,000 distinct CDR3 sequences, around 15% of which were seen just once. The ten top clones hold 35% to 45% of the sample. The same data also contributed to another study, on T cells expressing NK-cell markers.

The sample was CD8+ T cells sorted from blood. The receptors shown here come from a woman between 18 and 30 years old in good health.

At least ten counts were recorded for this clonotype. This chain connects TRBV12-3 or TRBV12-4 to TRBJ2-3; no firm D call. There are 12 residues in the CDR3. V was cut by 6 bases and J by 5 bases, with 9 bases left in between. The CDR3 is CASSLSGDTQYF. The CDR3 region has the DNA TGTGCCAGCAGCTTATCAGGAGATACGCAGTATTTT.

This clonotype was seen a few times. The genes are TRBV10-3 and TRBJ2-2; 7 bases map to TRBD1. CDR1 is ENHRY and CDR2 is SYGVKD in the germline V gene. This CDR3 is 16 amino acids long. The V segment lost 8 bases and the J segment 4 bases; nucleotides outside the gene matches: 13. CDR3 loop: CAIARTGDVTTGELFF. In DNA form, the CDR3 reads TGTGCCATCGCTAGAACAGGGGATGTGACCACCGGGGAGCTGTTTTTT.

The chain employs TRBV7-9 and TRBJ2-5; D is perhaps TRBD2 (7 bases). Germline CDR1 reads SEHNR; CDR2 reads FQNEAQ (reference sequence). The CDR3 extends over 14 amino acids. The V and J ends lost 8 bases and 3 bases respectively, with 16 bases between them. The CDR3 bases are TGTGCCAGCGAAGGGGAGGGGGTAAAAGAGACCCAGTACTTC. Amino acid sequence: CASEGEGVKETQYF.